This T cell receptor (beta chain) emerged from a study of cytomegalovirus exposure and HLA in healthy donors. Study as a whole: The Caucasian-associated ancestry cluster contained 65% to 85% of the approximately 400 genotyped donors. Study-wide findings and caveats: With high specificity and sensitivity, the classifier reportedly diagnosed cytomegalovirus status.

V was clipped by 10 bases and J by 7 bases; unmatched bases: 11. The CDR3 length is 14 residues. CDR1 KGHSH and CDR2 LQKENI come from the germline V gene. This PCR relied on a set of 60 Vbeta primers and 13 Jbeta primers. The data were produced by immunoSEQ multiplex PCR, yet TCRdb's version contains in-frame clones alone and is incomplete. The sample has roughly 120,000 clones; 65% to 90% are singletons. Points on this clone: Its antigen is not identified.

The specimen sequenced was PBMCs. The sequence derives from a woman aged 30 to 39 in good health and CMV-seronegative. V and J are TRBV18 and TRBJ2-7; 12 bases match TRBD1. CDR3 amino acids: CATGPGQGAWEQYF. The CDR3 nucleotides are TGTGCCACGGGGCCGGGACAGGGGGCGTGGGAGCAGTACTTC.